What follows are 30 T cell receptor beta chains derived from one specimen sequenced in a study of T cell responses to AZD1222 COVID-19 vaccine. Only in-frame clones appear in the TCRdb table, and some are missing; sequencing was by immunoSEQ multiplex PCR. The sample includes approximately 110,000 clones, approximately 92% of them seen just once. This sample comprised peripheral blood, obtained 28 days after the second AZD1222 dose. These receptors were collected from an adult who received the AZD1222 COVID-19 vaccine.

This chain links TRBV6-5 with TRBJ1-3; 8 bases match TRBD1. V trimming: 5 bases; J trimming: 1 base; junction bases outside the gene matches: 4. Germline V CDR1 and CDR2: MNHEY, SVGAGI. The CDR3 sequence is 15 residues long. Here the CDR3 DNA reads TGTGCCAGCAGTACGGACAGGGCGTCTGGAAACACCATATATTTT. It is translated as CASSTDRASGNTIYF.

This clone turned up a few times. The rearrangement uses TRBV6-5 and TRBJ1-1; the D gene is possibly TRBD1 (5 bases). This CDR3 has 15 residues. With 7 bases removed from V and 0 bases from J, the gap between germline ends came to 15 bases. The V gene's germline CDR1 is MNHEY and CDR2 SVGAGI. The CDR3 loop is CASTGGWSLNTEAFF. CDR3 nucleotide sequence: TGTGCCAGCACCGGGGGGTGGAGTTTGAACACTGAAGCTTTCTTT.

The V call is TRBV12-3 or TRBV12-4, the J call TRBJ2-7; D possibly corresponds to TRBD2 (5 bases). The length of the CDR3 is 12 residues. The V gene lost 5 bases and the J gene lost 2 bases, with 7 bases spanning the gap. The CDR3 here is CASSKRTYEQYF. CDR3 nucleotides: TGTGCCAGCAGTAAGCGGACCTACGAGCAGTACTTC.

The V call is TRBV10-3, the J call TRBJ2-7; D call uncertain. The CDR3 runs to 14 residues. Germline V gene data show CDR1 as ENHRY and CDR2 as SYGVKD. V lost 6 bases and J lost 2, with 14 bases in between. DNA for the CDR3: TGTGCCATCAGGAAACAGACGGATACCTACGAGCAGTACTTC. Translated: CAIRKQTDTYEQYF.

The rearrangement joins TRBV5-1 to TRBJ2-5; a weak D match, TRBD1 (6 bases). The germline V gene encodes CDR1 SGHRS and CDR2 YFSETQ. CDR3 length: 16 residues. Trimming removed 1 base at V and 1 base at J, with 14 bases between. Here the CDR3 reads CASSLNRAGPQETQYF. The CDR3 nucleotides are TGCGCCAGCAGCTTGAACAGGGCGGGTCCCCAAGAGACCCAGTACTTC.

This rearrangement joins TRBV7-2 to TRBJ1-1; 7 bases align to TRBD1. This CDR3 is 16 amino acids long. The V gene's germline CDR1 is SGHTA and CDR2 FQGNSA. V was clipped by 7 bases and J by 5 bases; unmatched bases: 16. The CDR3 DNA reads TGTGCCAGCACCGTTCTAAACGGACAGGCTTGGACTGAAGCTTTCTTT. This codes for CASTVLNGQAWTEAFF.

This clone occurred once. The chain is built from TRBV13 and TRBJ2-3; 10 bases are a match to TRBD2. After removal of 4 bases from V and 5 bases from J, the junction contained 9 bases not matched to a gene. The germline V gene encodes CDR1 PRHDT and CDR2 FYEKMQ (reference sequence). The CDR3 runs to 16 residues. The CDR3 nucleotides are TGTGCCAGCAGCTCGTCGAGGGCTAGCGGGAGAGATACGCAGTATTTT. It yields the protein CASSSSRASGRDTQYF.

The rearrangement uses TRBV5-1 and TRBJ2-1, with 7 bases lining up with TRBD2. The germline V gene has CDR1 SGHRS and CDR2 YFSETQ. The CDR3 runs to 15 residues. V lost 2 bases to trimming and J lost 2 bases; unmatched junction nucleotides: 4. As DNA, the CDR3 is TGCGCCAGCAGCTTCCTAGCGGATGCCTACAATGAGCAGTTCTTC. This translates into CASSFLADAYNEQFF.

This rearrangement joins TRBV28 to TRBJ1-2; D is uncertain. The CDR3 consists of 12 residues. V was trimmed by 5 bases and J by 8 bases, leaving 12 bases between them. Germline assignment: CDR1 MDHEN and CDR2 SYDVKM. The CDR3 DNA sequence: TGTGCCAGCAGTCCGCCTCTTACGGGCTACACCTTC. Protein sequence: CASSPPLTGYTF.

With regard to this clone: A junction end diverges from the germline sequence, so it may reflect a read error. The chain uses TRBV7-2 and TRBJ1-5, with 9 bases lining up with TRBD1. Germline assignment: CDR1 SGHTA and CDR2 FQGNSA. The CDR3 runs to 14 residues. The CDR3 is CASSSMPGQGISYF. CDR3 DNA: TGTGCCAGCAGCTCCATGCCGGGACAGGGAATTAGTTATTTT. The entire variable domain, with the rest obtained from reference TRBV7-2 and TRBJ1-5, is as follows: GAGVSQSPSNKVTEKGKDVELRCDPISGHTALYWYRQSLGQGLEFLIYFQGNSAPDKSGLPSDRFSAERTGGSVSTLTIQRTQQEDSAVYLCASSSMPGQGISYFGDGTRLSIL.

The chain has TRBV6-6 and TRBJ1-4, with a tentative D call TRBD1 (5 bases). The germline V gene has CDR1 MNHNY and CDR2 SVGAGI (reference sequence). The CDR3 length is 12 residues. Trimming pared 11 bases from V and 5 bases from J, leaving 12 bases between. The CDR3 region has the DNA TGTGCCGCTAAGGAGGGGAATGAAAAACTGTTTTTT. This gives the protein CAAKEGNEKLFF.

The rearrangement joins TRBV28 to TRBJ2-7; the match to TRBD2 covers 9 bases. The V segment lost 8 bases and the J segment 4 bases; nucleotides outside the gene matches: 12. Germline V CDR1 and CDR2: MDHEN, SYDVKM. The CDR3 has 15 residues. The CDR3 loop reads CASSSSGRSMYEQYF. The DNA for the CDR3 is TGTGCCAGCTCTTCAAGCGGGAGGAGTATGTACGAGCAGTACTTC.

The chain links TRBV28 to TRBJ1-4; D ambiguous. Trimming shortened V by 4 bases and J by 0 bases, and 6 bases separated the two germline ends. From germline, CDR1 is MDHEN and CDR2 SYDVKM. The CDR3 contains 14 residues. The CDR3 nucleotides read TGTGCCAGCAGTTCCTTTGCAACTAATGAAAAACTGTTTTTT. As protein: CASSSFATNEKLFF.

The V and J genes are TRBV10-2 and TRBJ2-1, with D possibly matching TRBD2 (6 bases). The CDR3 is made up of 16 amino acids. V was pared by 7 bases and J by 6 bases, with 22 bases between. Germline assignment: CDR1 WSHSY and CDR2 SAAADI. CDR3 nucleotides: TGCGCCAGCACTTTAAGTGGGGGGAGTAAGGGCAATGAGCAGTTCTTC. This gives the protein CASTLSGGSKGNEQFF.

Only one count was recorded for this clone. The V gene is TRBV28, the J gene TRBJ2-7; D uncertain. The CDR3 is 13 residues long. The germline V gene encodes CDR1 MDHEN and CDR2 SYDVKM. With 3 bases removed from V and 4 bases from J, the gap between germline ends came to 10 bases. Here the CDR3 DNA reads TGTGCCAGCAGTTTGTTGCCCAATTACGAGCAGTACTTC. Translated: CASSLLPNYEQYF. The entire variable domain, with the rest obtained from reference TRBV28 and TRBJ2-7, is as follows: DVKVTQSSRYLVKRTGEKVFLECVQDMDHENMFWYRQDPGLGLRLIYFSYDVKMKEKGDIPEGYSVSREKKERFSLILESASTNQTSMYLCASSLLPNYEQYFGPGTRLTVT.

The chain recombines TRBV7-9 with TRBJ1-1; D is uncertain. Trimming cost V 3 bases and J 0 bases, with 5 bases left between them. The CDR3 contains 13 residues. Germline V gives CDR1 SEHNR, CDR2 FQNEAQ (reference sequence). CDR3 region: CASSFGMNTEAFF. The CDR3 DNA reads TGTGCCAGCAGCTTTGGAATGAACACTGAAGCTTTCTTT.

The CDR3 nucleotides read TGCAGCGCGTCGGGGGGGCGTAGGGAAAAACTGTTTTTT. Protein: CSASGGRREKLFF. The V and J genes are TRBV29-1 and TRBJ1-4, with D possibly being TRBD1 (6 bases). Germline values: CDR1 SQVTM, CDR2 ANQGSEA. The CDR3 covers 13 residues. The V and J ends lost 7 bases and 8 bases respectively, with 17 bases between them.

The chain links TRBV19 to TRBJ1-3; possible D gene TRBD1, 5 bases. V lost 5 bases to trimming and J lost 2 bases, with 13 bases between them. There are 15 residues in the CDR3. In germline, CDR1 is LNHDA, CDR2 SQIVND (reference sequence). The CDR3 here is CASSSREFAGNTIYF. CDR3 nucleotides: TGTGCCAGTAGTTCCAGGGAGTTCGCTGGAAACACCATATATTTT.

The chain has TRBV29-1 and TRBJ2-3; tentatively, D is TRBD2 (5 bases). The germline gives CDR1 SQVTM, CDR2 ANQGSEA. CDR3 size: 16 residues. V gave up 7 bases and J gave up 0 bases, with 20 bases separating them. CDR3 loop: CSAALLAGTSTDTQYF. In nucleotides, the CDR3 is TGCAGCGCTGCCCTCCTAGCCGGCACTAGCACAGATACGCAGTATTTT.

Within the sample, this clone is medium-sized (0.01 to 0.1%). The chain links TRBV19 to TRBJ2-3; 8 nucleotides agree with TRBD2. V lost 6 bases, J lost 4 bases, and 9 bases stayed unmatched. The CDR3 contains 15 residues. Germline assignment: CDR1 LNHDA and CDR2 SQIVND (reference sequence). CDR3 DNA: TGTGCCAGTAGCTTGACAGCGGGGGAAGCAGATACGCAGTATTTT. It translates to CASSLTAGEADTQYF.

The rearrangement uses TRBV6-5 and TRBJ1-2, with D perhaps matching TRBD1 (5 bases). The germline V gene has CDR1 MNHEY and CDR2 SVGAGI. The V end was cut by 5 bases, the J end by 2 bases, with 12 bases between. CDR3 length: 14 residues. The DNA for the CDR3 is TGTGCCAGCAGTCTTGGGGGTCCAAACTATGGCTACACCTTC. Its translation is CASSLGGPNYGYTF.

To note about this clone: The same CDR3 also results from other DNA sequences found in this sample. The gene calls are TRBV5-1 and TRBJ2-7; D uncertain. Trimming cost V 0 bases and J 3 bases, with 7 bases left between them. The length of the CDR3 is 13 residues. Germline CDR1 is SGHRS and CDR2 is YFSETQ. The CDR3 loop reads CASSLAGSYEQYF. As DNA, the CDR3 is TGCGCCAGCAGCTTGGCGGGCAGCTACGAGCAGTACTTC. Based on the CDR3 plus reference TRBV5-1 and TRBJ2-7, the full variable domain is KAGVTQTPRYLIKTRGQQVTLSCSPISGHRSVSWYQQTPGQGLQFLFEYFSETQRNKGNFPGRFSGRQFSNSRSEMNVSTLELGDSALYLCASSLAGSYEQYFGPGTRLTVT.

The J gene is TRBJ2-7, the V gene TRBV28, with TRBD2 identical over 7 bases. The V gene's germline CDR1 is MDHEN and CDR2 SYDVKM. The ends lost 7 bases at V and 1 base at J; junction bases unmatched: 13. The CDR3 contains 16 residues. For the CDR3, the DNA is TGTGCCAGCAAGGGCCATAGCGGGCGGCTTTCCTACGAGCAGTACTTC. Protein sequence: CASKGHSGRLSYEQYF.

V and J are TRBV19 and TRBJ2-2; 14 nucleotides agree with TRBD2. CDR1 and CDR2 (germline): LNHDA, SQIVND (reference sequence). The V segment lost 6 bases and the J segment 8 bases; nucleotides outside the gene matches: 14. The CDR3 has 18 amino acids. The CDR3 DNA is TGTGCCAGTAGGACTCCGGGACTAGCGGGAGAGGAAGGGGGGGAGCTGTTTTTT. As protein: CASRTPGLAGEEGGELFF.

The chain employs TRBV3-1 (or the pseudogene TRBV3-2) and TRBJ2-5; 10 bases match TRBD1. Unmatched junction bases numbered 10, after V lost 4 bases and J lost 5 bases. The V gene's germline CDR1 is LGHDT and CDR2 YNNKEL (reference sequence). The CDR3 covers 16 residues. The CDR3 DNA reads as TGTGCCAGCAGCCTTCGGGACAGGGGCAACTTTGAGACCCAGTACTTC. As protein: CASSLRDRGNFETQYF.

The chain combines TRBV28 with TRBJ1-3; unclear D gene. CDR1 is MDHEN, CDR2 SYDVKM, per germline. Deletions cut 7 bases from V and 2 bases from J, with 9 bases between. The CDR3 spans 13 residues. CDR3 sequence reads: CASTGITGNTIYF. CDR3 DNA sequence: TGTGCCAGCACTGGGATAACTGGAAACACCATATATTTT.

With respect to this clone: Other DNA sequences from this sample encode an identical CDR3 as well. This CDR3 is CASSEGQGNQPQHF. For the CDR3, the DNA is TGTGCCAGCAGTGAAGGACAGGGGAATCAGCCCCAGCATTTT. J is TRBJ1-5 and V is TRBV2; 8 bases line up with TRBD1. The CDR3 contains 14 residues. Trimming at V came to 1 base and at J to 4 bases, leaving 0 bases not matched to a gene. Germline loops: CDR1 SNHLY, CDR2 FYNNEI.

This clone has a handful of counts. This chain links TRBV7-8 with TRBJ2-6; D uncertain. V lost 4 bases and J lost 0, with 19 bases in between. CDR1 SGHVS and CDR2 FQNEAQ come from the germline V gene. This CDR3 region has 19 residues. In DNA form, the CDR3 reads TGTGCCAGCAGCTCCATAGGGCTCCGGCTGGTCTCTGGGGCCAACGTCCTGACTTTC. This translates into CASSSIGLRLVSGANVLTF.

This sequence joins TRBV12-3 or TRBV12-4 and TRBJ1-1, with D uncertain. The V gene lost 6 bases and the J gene lost 8 bases, with 13 bases spanning the gap. This CDR3 has 12 amino acids. CDR3 nucleotides: TGTGCCAGCAGCATCTTGGGGTACGAAGCTTTCTTT. It codes for CASSILGYEAFF.

The chain is built from TRBV28 and TRBJ2-5; a possible D gene is TRBD2 (5 bases). Between the trimmed V and J ends, which lost 3 bases and 0 bases, there was a span of 11 bases. The CDR3 spans 15 residues. Germline CDR1 is MDHEN and CDR2 is SYDVKM. Written as DNA, the CDR3 is TGTGCCAGCAGTTTTCGGCAGCGGTACCAAGAGACCCAGTACTTC. Translating gives CASSFRQRYQETQYF.